This paragraph covers one T cell receptor (beta chain) sequence. This specimen belongs to a study of blood T cell repertoires in COVID-19. Looking at the study overall: Specimens from acute and convalescent COVID-19 originated in the United States, Italy and Spain.

This CDR3 has 14 amino acids. The germline V and J ends were trimmed by 2 bases and 2 bases, with 10 bases remaining between them. Germline V CDR1 and CDR2: KGHSH, LQKENI. Only in-frame clones appear in the TCRdb table, and some are missing; sequencing was by immunoSEQ multiplex PCR. The sample includes approximately 200,000 clones, roughly 87% of them seen just once. This chain connects TRBV18 to TRBJ2-7; tentatively, D is TRBD2 (6 bases). Sequenced input: peripheral blood. This TCR derives from a man in his forties or fifties with active or convalescent COVID-19. Here the CDR3 DNA reads TGTGCCAGCTCACCAGGGCCGGGAGCCTACGAGCAGTACTTC. Protein product: CASSPGPGAYEQYF.